This T cell receptor (beta chain) was observed in a study of T cell changes during pregnancy in multiple sclerosis. Sequencing used immunoSEQ multiplex PCR; TCRdb keeps in-frame clones, though not all of them. Among nearly 110,000 clones listed, roughly 89% were seen once. This CDR3 has 14 residues. V was cut by 1 base and J by 7 bases, with 13 bases left in between. CDR1 is SEHNR, CDR2 FQNEAQ, per germline (reference sequence). The input for sequencing was peripheral blood, taken before pregnancy. V usage is TRBV7-9 and J usage is TRBJ1-1; D is undetermined. The receptor's source is a female donor with multiple sclerosis, enrolled in a pregnancy study. The CDR3 region is CASSLGSLSREAFF. The CDR3 DNA sequence: TGTGCCAGCAGCTTAGGTTCACTGTCCCGTGAAGCTTTCTTT.